Below, 4 T cell receptor beta chains from the same sample are listed, as sequenced in a study of blood T cell repertoires in COVID-19. Measured with immunoSEQ multiplex PCR; TCRdb has only the in-frame clones, and not every one. The top ten clones hold 1% to 1.5% of a sample with 250,000 to 300,000 clones, over 80% of them seen once. The specimen sequenced was PBMCs or T cells enriched from blood (not recorded which). The receptors originated from a human donor in a cohort exposed to, infected with or recovered from COVID-19 (not recorded which). The donor label of this sample is uncertain.

In the case of this clone: The identical CDR3 is also encoded by other nucleotide sequences in the sample. J is TRBJ2-5 and V is TRBV30; no definite D call. There are 12 residues in the CDR3. Germline V gene sequence: CDR1 GTSNPN, CDR2 SVGIG (reference sequence). Trimming pared 1 base from V and 3 bases from J, leaving 6 bases between. CDR3 residues: CAWSGGEETQYF. CDR3 in DNA: TGTGCCTGGAGTGGAGGCGAAGAGACCCAGTACTTC.

In its sample, this clone was seen once. The V and J genes are TRBV4-2 and TRBJ2-7; D may be TRBD2 (7 bases). CDR1 is LGHNA and CDR2 is YNFKEQ in the germline V gene. This CDR3 is 16 amino acids long. The V gene lost 0 bases and the J gene lost 3 bases, with 15 bases spanning the gap. CDR3 loop: CASSQEEGGPNYEQYF. CDR3 sequence (DNA): TGTGCCAGCAGCCAAGAAGAGGGGGGGCCTAACTACGAGCAGTACTTC.

The chain carries TRBV2 and TRBJ2-7, with TRBD1 as a possible D gene (6 bases). Germline-derived CDR1 and CDR2 are SNHLY and FYNNEI. V lost 5 bases and J lost 7, with 21 bases in between. There are 15 residues in the CDR3. The CDR3: CASSLAWGPLGEQYF. The DNA for the CDR3 is TGTGCCAGCAGTCTAGCCTGGGGGCCCCTGGGAGAGCAGTACTTC.

V is TRBV10-1 and J is TRBJ2-2; D is perhaps TRBD2 (5 bases). In germline, CDR1 is WNHNN, CDR2 SYGVQD (reference sequence). This CDR3 comprises 16 residues. V was shortened by 6 bases and J by 4 bases, with 18 bases between the two germline ends. This chain's CDR3 is CASRAEGPDSTGELFF. CDR3 DNA sequence: TGCGCCAGCAGGGCAGAGGGCCCGGATAGCACCGGGGAGCTGTTTTTT.